A single sample gave rise to the 15 T cell receptor beta chains below, sequenced in a study of T cell responses to AZD1222 COVID-19 vaccine (dated by TCRdb to the early 2020s). The label giving this sample's time point can be read as: baseline before first vaccination. Preparation of the library involved the immunoSEQ multiplex PCR assay. Held by TCRdb, this immuneACCESS table contains in-frame sequences only and omits some clones. Under half of the omission traces to an unresolved V gene where checked; the cause of the rest is unknown. This sample has about 100,000 clones in its table, and over 80% of those were observed once. The ten largest make up more than 6.5% of the sample. The specimen was peripheral blood, collected on day 0 of AZD1222 vaccination. The receptor set was obtained from an adult in good health.

This clone was recorded once. V and J are TRBV28 and TRBJ1-1, with D perhaps matching TRBD1 (6 bases). Germline CDR1 reads MDHEN; CDR2 reads SYDVKM. The V end lost 2 bases, the J end lost 0 bases, and 10 bases lay between the germline ends. This CDR3 has 15 amino acids. The CDR3 sequence: CASSLTTGLNTEAFF. Here the CDR3 DNA reads TGTGCCAGCAGTTTAACCACAGGGCTGAACACTGAAGCTTTCTTT.

The chain carries TRBV6-5 and TRBJ1-1; a weak D match, TRBD1 (5 bases). Germline assignment: CDR1 MNHEY and CDR2 SVGAGI. Trimming stripped 7 bases from V and 4 bases from J, with 19 bases between. The CDR3 extends over 15 amino acids. The DNA for the CDR3 is TGTGCCAGCATTAAGACAGAGGCCCAGTTCACTGAAGCTTTCTTT. It yields the protein CASIKTEAQFTEAFF.

The chain's CDR3 is CASSPLRAGRGYEQYF. The CDR3 DNA follows: TGTGCCAGCAGCCCCCTACGGGCAGGGCGGGGCTACGAGCAGTACTTC. This chain links TRBV11-2 with TRBJ2-7, with D possibly being TRBD2 (6 bases). The CDR3 is made up of 16 amino acids. Looked up from germline, CDR1 is SGHAT and CDR2 is FQNNGV. The V gene lost 5 bases and the J gene lost 3 bases, with 20 bases spanning the gap.

V gene TRBV10-3 combines with J gene TRBJ2-1; 8 positions agree with TRBD2. V lost 6 bases, J lost 2 bases, and 6 bases stayed unmatched. Germline CDR1 ENHRY, CDR2 SYGVKD. CDR3 length equals 15 residues. CDR3 region: CAIREETSAYNEQFF. Here the CDR3 DNA reads TGTGCCATCAGAGAGGAGACTAGCGCCTACAATGAGCAGTTCTTC.

The J gene is TRBJ2-1, the V gene TRBV27; TRBD2 matches at 10 bases. After removal of 4 bases from V and 10 bases from J, the junction contained 13 bases not matched to a gene. This CDR3 has 16 amino acids. The germline V gene has CDR1 MNHEY and CDR2 SMNVEV (reference sequence). The CDR3 nucleotides read TGTGCCAGCAGTTCCACTAGCGGGATCGCCCCCCTGGAGCAGTTCTTC. It codes for CASSSTSGIAPLEQFF.

The chain has TRBV2 and TRBJ1-1, with a possible D match to TRBD1 (6 bases). Deletions cut 6 bases from V and 4 bases from J, with 15 bases between. Germline V gene sequence: CDR1 SNHLY, CDR2 FYNNEI. This CDR3 comprises 14 residues. CDR3 nucleotide sequence: TGTGCCAGCAGAGGGATCAGGGGTCGCACTGAAGCTTTCTTT. The encoded protein is CASRGIRGRTEAFF. The entire variable domain, with the rest obtained from reference TRBV2 and TRBJ1-1, is as follows: EPEVTQTPSHQVTQMGQEVILRCVPISNHLYFYWYRQILGQKVEFLVSFYNNEISEKSEIFDDQFSVERPDGSNFTLKIRSTKLEDSAMYFCASRGIRGRTEAFFGQGTRLTVV.

V usage is TRBV11-2 and J usage is TRBJ2-3, with 8 bases fitting TRBD2. The germline V gene has CDR1 SGHAT and CDR2 FQNNGV. The CDR3 extends over 17 amino acids. Trimming removed 5 bases from V and 1 base from J; junction bases left unmatched: 11. The CDR3 here is CASSGRDGGAGTDTQYF. In DNA, the CDR3 is TGTGCCAGCAGCGGACGAGACGGGGGGGCAGGCACAGATACGCAGTATTTT.

The chain has TRBV27 and TRBJ1-6, with D uncertain. There are 14 residues in the CDR3. V was trimmed by 6 bases and J by 6 bases, leaving 12 bases between them. The germline V gene has CDR1 MNHEY and CDR2 SMNVEV (reference sequence). CDR3 nucleotides: TGTGCCAGCAGAATTGGGCAGACTAATTCACCCCTCCACTTT. This gives the protein CASRIGQTNSPLHF.

The chain employs TRBV9 and TRBJ2-3, with D perhaps matching TRBD1 (5 bases). The CDR3 extends over 14 amino acids. From germline, CDR1 is SGDLS and CDR2 YYNGEE. V was clipped by 0 bases and J by 4 bases, with 9 bases between them. The CDR3 bases are TGTGCCAGCAGCGTAGGGGGCCACCCAGATACGCAGTATTTT. Amino acid sequence: CASSVGGHPDTQYF.

This rearrangement joins TRBV4-2 to TRBJ2-1; 9 bases line up with TRBD2. Per germline, CDR1 LGHNA and CDR2 YNFKEQ. The CDR3 runs 17 residues. V lost 4 bases, J lost 0 bases, and 7 bases stayed unmatched. CDR3 amino acids: CASSPSLAGSSYNEQFF. The CDR3, as DNA: TGTGCCAGCAGCCCCTCTCTAGCGGGGAGCTCCTACAATGAGCAGTTCTTC.

This chain links TRBV5-1 with TRBJ2-7; TRBD2 agrees at 8 bases. The CDR3 has 16 residues. Germline V CDR1 and CDR2: SGHRS, YFSETQ. After removal of 4 bases from V and 1 base from J, the junction contained 10 bases not matched to a gene. CDR3 in DNA: TGCGCCAGCAGCGCCGTGGGAGCGGGGGCGTCCTACGAGCAGTACTTC. It translates to CASSAVGAGASYEQYF.

The chain combines TRBV6-5 with TRBJ1-2, with 10 bases lining up with TRBD1. From germline, CDR1 is MNHEY and CDR2 SVGAGI. The CDR3 is made up of 16 amino acids. V lost 0 bases, J lost 4 bases, and 5 bases stayed unmatched. The DNA of the CDR3 is TGTGCCAGCAGTTACTCGAGGGACAGGGGTGCCTATGGCTACACCTTC. It translates to CASSYSRDRGAYGYTF.

This chain connects TRBV7-9 to TRBJ2-1; D unresolved. The V end lost 5 bases, the J end lost 7 bases, and 21 bases lay between the germline ends. CDR3 length: 16 residues. The V gene's germline CDR1 is SEHNR and CDR2 FQNEAQ (reference sequence). The CDR3 is CASSRITLLAGNEQFF. The CDR3 DNA reads as TGTGCCAGCAGCCGGATCACGCTATTGGCTGGGAATGAGCAGTTCTTC.

This chain connects TRBV7-6 to TRBJ1-3; no clear D. Germline CDR1 and CDR2: SGHVS and FNYEAQ. This CDR3 spans 15 amino acids. Trimming removed 1 base at V and 0 bases at J, with 7 bases between. The CDR3 region is CASSLGYGSGNTIYF. CDR3 DNA sequence: TGTGCCAGCAGCTTAGGCTATGGCTCTGGAAACACCATATATTTT.

The J gene is TRBJ1-2, the V gene TRBV7-2; the match to TRBD1 covers 12 bases. V lost 6 bases and J lost 8; bases outside the gene matches: 7. There are 14 residues in the CDR3. Germline V gene sequence: CDR1 SGHTA, CDR2 FQGNSA. CDR3 region: CASSRDRGLRGYTF. Written as DNA, the CDR3 is TGTGCCAGCAGTCGGGACAGGGGGCTAAGGGGCTACACCTTC.